The rows below give T cell receptor beta chains drawn from one sample of a study of CD8 T cells in Susac syndrome. MiXCR was run by TCRdb on the immunoSEQ multiplex PCR reads, yielding one entry per CDR3 protein. The sample gives 150,000 to 250,000 distinct CDR3 sequences, 90% to 95% of which show up once; 0.093% is in the top ten. Input material: CD4+ T cells from PBMCs. The receptors originated from a human donor with multiple sclerosis. CDR3s include the opening cysteine and the closing phenylalanine or tryptophan. Fields, in order: V gene, clone size, D gene, J gene, CDR3 DNA, CDR3 protein. A D gene is named only where the DNA matches it firmly. Size is omitted from some rows. Given values are once, few, many or a class for expanded clones.

TRBV30	.	.	TRBJ2-4	TGTGCCTGGAGGGCCCGGTTAGCCAAAAACATTCAGTACTTC	CAWRARLAKNIQYF
TRBV7-6	.	.	TRBJ2-5	TGTGCCAGCAGCTCAACCTACATGAAATGGGAGGCCCAGTACTTC	CASSSTYMKWEAQYF
TRBV10-3	once	.	TRBJ1-2	TGTGCCATCAGTGAGAACAGGGCTGGCTACACCTTC	CAISENRAGYTF
TRBV9	.	.	TRBJ1-2	TGTGCCAGCAGCGCATCCCCAGCCGTGCAGGGACTCGGCTACACCTTC	CASSASPAVQGLGYTF
TRBV24-1	.	TRBD2	TRBJ2-7	TGTGCCACCAGTAATAGTAGCGGGAGGCGCGGAAAGCAGTACTTC	CATSNSSGRRGKQYF
TRBV18	.	.	TRBJ2-7	TGTGCCAGCTCACCATCCTCCGACGAGCAGTACTTC	CASSPSSDEQYF
TRBV29-1	.	TRBD1	TRBJ2-2	TGCAGCGTCCGACAGGGGGCGACCGGGGAGCTGTTTTTT	CSVRQGATGELFF
TRBV7-9	.	.	TRBJ1-5	TGTGCCAGCAGCCGGACCAATCAGCCCCAGCATTTT	CASSRTNQPQHF
TRBV20-1	.	.	TRBJ2-1	TGCAGTGCGGAACTCCGGCGACTGTCCGCCAATGAGCAGTTCTTC	CSAELRRLSANEQFF
TRBV12-3/TRBV12-4	.	TRBD2	TRBJ2-5	TGTGCCAGCAGTTTGGGCGGGAGGAACAGGGAGACCCAGTACTTC	CASSLGGRNRETQYF